This T cell receptor beta chain was obtained from a study of T cell changes during pregnancy in multiple sclerosis. From germline, CDR1 is SGHNT and CDR2 YYREEE (reference sequence). The CDR3 covers 13 residues. The junction had 4 bases not matched to a gene; V was cut back by 0 bases and J by 7 bases. This clone has just one count. Only in-frame clones appear in the TCRdb table, and some are missing; sequencing was by immunoSEQ multiplex PCR. The table lists over 35,000 clones, roughly 89% of them singletons. This clonotype was obtained from a female donor with multiple sclerosis, enrolled in a pregnancy study. The material sequenced was CD4+ T cells from peripheral blood mononuclear cells, taken in the second trimester of pregnancy. This chain connects TRBV5-4 to TRBJ2-7; TRBD2 matches at 7 bases. The CDR3 protein is CASSLVPAGEQYF. The CDR3 bases are TGTGCCAGCAGCTTGGTTCCAGCGGGGGAGCAGTACTTC.